The 23 T cell receptor beta chains below were found in one sample sequenced in a study of T-cell memory formation after mild COVID-19. TCRdb used MiXCR to reprocess the 5' RACE reads, holding one entry per CDR3 protein. The sample has 55,000 to 75,000 distinct CDR3 sequences; roughly 25% are singletons. Material: PBMCs or a T cell subset sorted from them (not recorded which). These receptors originate from a man in his late teens or twenties who had mild COVID-19 (a few samples of this study predate the infection). Cell type and time point are not known.

The J gene is TRBJ1-5, the V gene TRBV28; D unresolved. Germline-derived CDR1 and CDR2 are MDHEN and SYDVKM. This CDR3 is 14 amino acids long. The V and J ends lost 8 bases and 2 bases respectively, with 13 bases between them. The DNA for the CDR3 is TGTGCCAGCGGATTATACGGACGCAATCAGCCCCAGCATTTT. Translating it yields CASGLYGRNQPQHF. Supplemented by reference TRBV28 and TRBJ1-5, the full variable domain reads DVKVTQSSRYLVKRTGEKVFLECVQDMDHENMFWYRQDPGLGLRLIYFSYDVKMKEKGDIPEGYSVSREKKERFSLILESASTNQTSMYLCASGLYGRNQPQHFGDGTRLSIL.

In this sample, this clonotype turned up a few times. The junction and the germline gene differ at one end; a read error may be behind it. The chain carries TRBV7-8 and TRBJ1-2; weak D call: TRBD1 (5 bases). CDR1 and CDR2 (germline): SGHVS, FQNEAQ. The CDR3 is made up of 15 amino acids. DNA for the CDR3: TGTGCCAGCACCTTACTCCAGGGCCCCTCCTATGGCTACACCTTC. Translation: CASTLLQGPSYGYTF.

V and J are TRBV7-9 and TRBJ2-1; D remains ambiguous. V dropped 5 bases and J dropped 6 bases, with 11 bases sitting between them. The CDR3 is 13 residues long. Germline V gives CDR1 SEHNR, CDR2 FQNEAQ (reference sequence). The DNA for the CDR3 is TGTGCCAGCAGCCAAAGGACCGGCAATGAGCAGTTCTTC. Protein: CASSQRTGNEQFF.

This clonotype was observed a few times. The chain uses TRBV24-1 and TRBJ2-2; D remains unclear. The CDR3 runs 16 residues. Trimming removed 4 bases from V and 3 bases from J, with 14 bases in between. CDR1 is KGHDR, CDR2 SFDVKD, per germline. The CDR3: CATSDPRLRDTGELFF. CDR3 bases: TGTGCCACCAGTGACCCACGTCTACGAGACACCGGGGAGCTGTTTTTT.

The table lists this clonotype with a few counts. The rearrangement joins TRBV12-3 or TRBV12-4 to TRBJ2-7; D possibly uses TRBD1 or TRBD2 (5 bases each). This CDR3 has 15 residues. V lost 1 base and J lost 3, with 13 bases in between. CDR3 nucleotides: TGTGCCAGCAGTTTAGAGGGGACGGCCCACTACGAGCAGTACTTC. Protein product: CASSLEGTAHYEQYF.

This clonotype was counted a few times. V and J are TRBV7-9 and TRBJ1-5; a weak D match, TRBD1 (6 bases). Trimming removed 4 bases from V and 3 bases from J, with 10 bases in between. CDR1 is SEHNR and CDR2 is FQNEAQ in the germline V gene (reference sequence). The CDR3 is 14 residues long. CDR3 DNA sequence: TGTGCCAGCAGCTCTCCAGGGGCCAATCAGCCCCAGCATTTT. This codes for CASSSPGANQPQHF.

This clonotype was seen more than once but under ten times. The chain joins TRBV19 to TRBJ1-1; TRBD1 might be the D (6 bases). Trimming removed 6 bases from V and 1 base from J, with 18 bases in between. The V gene's germline CDR1 is LNHDA and CDR2 SQIVND (reference sequence). The CDR3 is made up of 16 amino acids. CDR3 in amino acids: CASRDSWTDKNTEAFF. The CDR3 region has the DNA TGTGCCAGTAGGGACTCTTGGACAGACAAGAACACTGAAGCTTTCTTT. Drawing the rest from reference TRBV19 and TRBJ1-1, the complete variable domain is DGGITQSPKYLFRKEGQNVTLSCEQNLNHDAMYWYRQDPGQGLRLIYYSQIVNDFQKGDIAEGYSVSREKKESFPLTVTSAQKNPTAFYLCASRDSWTDKNTEAFFGQGTRLTVV.

The rearrangement links TRBV5-5 to TRBJ2-7, with D possibly being TRBD1 (6 bases). This CDR3 has 15 amino acids. Germline V gives CDR1 SGHKS, CDR2 YYEKEE (reference sequence). V was shortened by 6 bases and J by 0 bases, with 16 bases between the two germline ends. The CDR3 nucleotides read TGTGCCAGCACCCTAGGACAGTTCAGCTCCTACGAGCAGTACGTC. Its translation is CASTLGQFSSYEQYV.

The CDR3 nucleotides read TGTGCCAGCAGGGCCACCGGGGTAGGGGGGGAGACCCAGTACTTC. It is translated as CASRATGVGGETQYF. The chain employs TRBV6-5 and TRBJ2-5; D is possibly TRBD1 or TRBD2 (6 bases each). Looked up from germline, CDR1 is MNHEY and CDR2 is SVGAGI. The V gene lost 6 bases and the J gene lost 5 bases, with 19 bases spanning the gap. There are 15 residues in the CDR3.

The chain uses TRBV29-1 and TRBJ2-7; 9 bases agree with TRBD1. The V and J ends lost 4 bases and 6 bases, in that order; junction bases with no gene match: 19. The CDR3 extends over 17 amino acids. CDR1 SQVTM and CDR2 ANQGSEA come from the germline V gene. CDR3 sequence: CSVVGGWKPDRGGEQYF. CDR3 bases: TGCAGCGTTGTTGGGGGCTGGAAACCCGACAGGGGGGGCGAGCAGTACTTC.

CDR3 bases: TGTGCCAGCAGTTTGACGGGGGACTACGAGCAGTACGTC. As protein: CASSLTGDYEQYV. The chain links TRBV12-3 or TRBV12-4 to TRBJ2-7; perhaps TRBD2 as D (6 bases). V lost 3 bases, J lost 3 bases, and 9 bases lay in between. The CDR3 has 13 residues.

This clonotype was observed a few times. CDR3: CASSHQLYNEQFF. CDR3 coding DNA: TGCGCCAGCAGCCATCAGCTATACAATGAGCAGTTCTTC. The chain carries TRBV4-1 and TRBJ2-1, with no clear D. V was cut by 3 bases and J by 4 bases, with 7 bases left in between. The CDR3 is 13 amino acids. Germline assignment: CDR1 MGHRA and CDR2 YSYEKL.

The chain carries TRBV27 and TRBJ1-1; D unclear. The length of the CDR3 is 15 residues. The V gene lost 2 bases and the J gene lost 0 bases, with 10 bases spanning the gap. CDR1 and CDR2 from the germline V gene are MNHEY and SMNVEV (reference sequence). The CDR3 is CASSLIARLNTEAFF. The CDR3 DNA is TGTGCCAGCAGTTTAATTGCCAGACTGAACACTGAAGCTTTCTTT.

This chain links TRBV20-1 with TRBJ1-2; 8 bases line up with TRBD1. Per the germline V gene, CDR1 is DFQATT and CDR2 is SNEGSKA (reference sequence). The CDR3 consists of 15 residues. Trimming took 6 bases from V and 0 from J; bases not matched to a gene: 9. The CDR3 nucleotides are TGCAGTGCCACCACTAACAGGGGGGCTAACTATGGCTACACCTTC. Its translation is CSATTNRGANYGYTF.

The chain couples TRBV6-5 to TRBJ2-1, with D possibly being TRBD1 (6 bases). CDR3 length equals 15 residues. Per the germline V gene, CDR1 is MNHEY and CDR2 is SVGAGI. Trimming cost V 5 bases and J 5 bases, with 16 bases left between them. The CDR3 protein is CASSPGQFVNNEQFF. CDR3 coding DNA: TGTGCCAGCAGTCCGGGACAATTTGTGAACAATGAGCAGTTCTTC.

The table lists this clonotype with many counts. The chain has TRBV9 and TRBJ2-3; 8 bases fit TRBD1. Germline CDR1 is SGDLS and CDR2 is YYNGEE. The CDR3 is 14 amino acids. V shed 4 bases and J 2 bases; nucleotides not matched to a gene: 3. Here the CDR3 reads CASSSDRVTDTQYF. Here the CDR3 DNA reads TGTGCCAGCAGCTCGGACAGGGTCACAGATACGCAGTATTTT.

This clonotype was found a few times. The chain links TRBV20-1 to TRBJ2-3; D call uncertain. Germline V gene lookup returns CDR1 DFQATT and CDR2 SNEGSKA (reference sequence). V was cut by 7 bases and J by 2 bases, with 13 bases left in between. The CDR3 is made up of 13 amino acids. CDR3 DNA sequence: TGCAGTGTTATAGACTGGTCCACAGATACGCAGTATTTT. It encodes CSVIDWSTDTQYF.

This clonotype appeared a few times. The chain joins TRBV2 to TRBJ2-5, with 14 nucleotides matching TRBD2. With 6 bases clipped from V and 0 bases from J, the junction kept 9 bases outside the gene matches. CDR3 length equals 18 residues. Germline-derived CDR1 and CDR2 are SNHLY and FYNNEI. In nucleotides, the CDR3 is TGTGCCAGCAGCGCGGGACTAGCGGGGGACCCGTACCAAGAGACCCAGTACTTC. This gives the protein CASSAGLAGDPYQETQYF.

In this sample, this clonotype turned up many times. The V gene is TRBV5-1, the J gene TRBJ2-3; perhaps TRBD1 as D (5 bases). The CDR3 loop spans 12 amino acids. CDR1 and CDR2 from the germline V gene are SGHRS and YFSETQ. The V end lost 7 bases, the J end lost 4 bases, and 10 bases lay between the germline ends. CDR3 residues: CASGTGPDTQYF. The CDR3 nucleotides are TGCGCCAGCGGCACAGGCCCAGATACGCAGTATTTT.

This sequence joins TRBV10-3 and TRBJ2-1, with D maybe TRBD1 (6 bases). The CDR3 spans 15 residues. V was cut by 2 bases and J by 8 bases, with 16 bases left in between. CDR1 and CDR2 from the germline V gene are ENHRY and SYGVKD. The CDR3 DNA reads TGTGCCATCAGTGAGGAGGGCAGGGGCGAAGATGAGCAGTTCTTC. This encodes CAISEEGRGEDEQFF.

A few counts support this clonotype. The chain couples TRBV4-3 to TRBJ2-5; D not resolved. This CDR3 is 13 amino acids long. Germline V gives CDR1 LGHNA, CDR2 YSLEER. Deletions cut 0 bases from V and 5 bases from J, with 7 bases between. The CDR3 DNA sequence: TGCGCCAGCAGCCAAGATGAGTGGGAGACCCAGTACTTC. Protein product: CASSQDEWETQYF.

CDR3 sequence reads: CASFQGLNEQFF. The CDR3 nucleotides read TGTGCCAGCTTCCAGGGGTTGAATGAGCAGTTCTTC. The J gene is TRBJ2-1, the V gene TRBV6-2 or TRBV6-3, with a tentative D call TRBD1 (6 bases). Looked up from germline, CDR1 is MNHEY and CDR2 is SVGEGT. The CDR3 contains 12 residues. V shed 8 bases and J shed 7 bases, with 12 bases lying between them.

The chain links TRBV29-1 to TRBJ2-5; D is possibly TRBD2 (5 bases). The germline V and J ends were trimmed by 3 bases and 6 bases, with 14 bases remaining between them. CDR3 size: 13 residues. Germline V lookup: CDR1 SQVTM, CDR2 ANQGSEA. The CDR3 is CSVEGMRAKTQYF. CDR3 sequence (DNA): TGCAGCGTTGAGGGTATGCGGGCTAAGACCCAGTACTTC.